In its sample, the clone carrying this TCR beta chain was seen once. TCRdb's table, derived via immunoSEQ multiplex PCR, lists solely in-frame clones and lacks some. The table includes 65,000 to 90,000 clones, roughly 95% detected once. Resections from corrective heart surgery provided thymus tissue. These data originate in a study of human thymus T cells. The germline V gene has CDR1 SGHTA and CDR2 FQGNSA. There are 17 residues in the CDR3. V was pared by 2 bases and J by 0 bases, with 14 bases between. J is TRBJ1-5 and V is TRBV7-2; D not resolved. The sequencing input was thymus tissue. This TCR came from a girl less than two years old with a congenital heart defect but otherwise immunologically healthy. CDR3 residues: CASSLRSVTNSNQPQHF. CDR3 nucleotides: TGTGCCAGCAGCTTAAGGTCGGTAACTAATAGCAATCAGCCCCAGCATTTT.